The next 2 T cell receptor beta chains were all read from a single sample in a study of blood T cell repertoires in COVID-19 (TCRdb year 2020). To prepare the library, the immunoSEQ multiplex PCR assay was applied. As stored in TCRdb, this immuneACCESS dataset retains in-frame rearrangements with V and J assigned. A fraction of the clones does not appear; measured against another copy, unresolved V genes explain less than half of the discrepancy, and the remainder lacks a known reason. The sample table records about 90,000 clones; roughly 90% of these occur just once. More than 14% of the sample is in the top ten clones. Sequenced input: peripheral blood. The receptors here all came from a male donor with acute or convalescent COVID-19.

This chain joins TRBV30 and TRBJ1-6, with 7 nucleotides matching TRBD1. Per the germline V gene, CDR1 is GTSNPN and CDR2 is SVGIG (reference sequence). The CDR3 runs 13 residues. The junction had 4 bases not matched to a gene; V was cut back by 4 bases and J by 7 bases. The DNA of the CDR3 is TGTGCCTGGAAGGGACAGAACAATTCACCCCTCCACTTT. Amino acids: CAWKGQNNSPLHF.

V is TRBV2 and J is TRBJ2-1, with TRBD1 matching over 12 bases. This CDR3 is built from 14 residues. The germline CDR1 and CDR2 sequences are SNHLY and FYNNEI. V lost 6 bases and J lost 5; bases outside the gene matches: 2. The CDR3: CASRGDRGHNEQFF. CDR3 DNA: TGTGCCAGCAGGGGGGACAGGGGGCACAATGAGCAGTTCTTC.